This T cell receptor beta chain was captured by sequencing in a study of siplizumab effects on memory and regulatory T cells. Using immunoSEQ multiplex PCR, the repertoire was profiled, and TCRdb retains in-frame clones only, with some absent. The table has about 50,000 clones, approximately 93% seen once; the top ten hold 17%. Study results and limitations: Alloreactive sequences that could be traced to unstimulated CD4+ memory cells showed a significant reduction under siplizumab.

The germline V and J ends were trimmed by 2 bases and 7 bases, with 24 bases remaining between them. This CDR3 contains 18 residues. Germline V CDR1 and CDR2: SNHLY, FYNNEI. Turning to this clone: The antigen is unknown.

The source of this sequence is a human donor in good health. The chain recombines TRBV2 with TRBJ2-1; D possibly matches TRBD1 or TRBD2 (5 bases each). The sequenced sample consisted of CD8+ T cells sorted from blood. CDR3 nucleotides: TGTGCCAGCAGTGAAACAATACTCAGGGACCCTATGATGAATGAGCAGTTCTTC. Amino acids: CASSETILRDPMMNEQFF. The full variable domain, its missing parts supplied by reference TRBV2 and TRBJ2-1, is EPEVTQTPSHQVTQMGQEVILRCVPISNHLYFYWYRQILGQKVEFLVSFYNNEISEKSEIFDDQFSVERPDGSNFTLKIRSTKLEDSAMYFCASSETILRDPMMNEQFFGPGTRLTVL.